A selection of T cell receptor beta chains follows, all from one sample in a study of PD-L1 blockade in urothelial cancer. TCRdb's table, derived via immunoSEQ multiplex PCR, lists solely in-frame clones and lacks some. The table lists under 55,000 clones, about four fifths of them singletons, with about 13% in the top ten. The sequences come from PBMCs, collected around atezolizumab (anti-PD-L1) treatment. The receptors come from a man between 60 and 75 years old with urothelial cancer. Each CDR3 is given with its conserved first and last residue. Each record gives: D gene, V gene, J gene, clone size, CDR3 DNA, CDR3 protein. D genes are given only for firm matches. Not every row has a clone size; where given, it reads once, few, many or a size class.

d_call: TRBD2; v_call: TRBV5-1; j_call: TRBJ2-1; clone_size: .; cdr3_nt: TGCGCCAGCAGCTTGGGTCGGGACTACTACAATGAGCAGTTCTTC; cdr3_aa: CASSLGRDYYNEQFF
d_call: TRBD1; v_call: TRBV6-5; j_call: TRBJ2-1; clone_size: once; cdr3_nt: TGTGCCAGCAGTTACCAAGGGGACAGGGGGTATGAGCAGTTCTTC; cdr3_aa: CASSYQGDRGYEQFF
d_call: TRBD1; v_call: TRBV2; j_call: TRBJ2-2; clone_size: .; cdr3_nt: TGTGCCTCTCTCCAGGGGGTTGGCGGGGAGCTGTTTTTT; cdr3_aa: CASLQGVGGELFF
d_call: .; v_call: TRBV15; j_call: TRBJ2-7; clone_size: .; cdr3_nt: TGTGCCACCAGCAGAGGGGATAGCGTCTCCTACGAGCAGTACTTC; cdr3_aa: CATSRGDSVSYEQYF
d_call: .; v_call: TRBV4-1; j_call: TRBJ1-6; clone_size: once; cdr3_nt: TGCGCCAGCAGCCAAGATAGGGGGGGATCCTATAATTCACCCCTCCACTTT; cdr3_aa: CASSQDRGGSYNSPLHF
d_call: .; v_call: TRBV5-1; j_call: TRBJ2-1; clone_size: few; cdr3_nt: TGCGCCAGCAGCTTGGGCCTAGACAATGAGCAGTTCTTC; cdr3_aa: CASSLGLDNEQFF
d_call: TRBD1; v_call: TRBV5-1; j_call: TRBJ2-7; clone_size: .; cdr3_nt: TGCGCCAGCAGCCAGGGACAGGGGAATCCCTACGAGCAGTACTTC; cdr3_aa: CASSQGQGNPYEQYF
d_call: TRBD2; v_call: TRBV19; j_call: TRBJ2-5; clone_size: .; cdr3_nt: TGTGCCAGTAGTTACACAAGCGGGGGCGTGGAGACCCAGTACTTC; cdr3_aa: CASSYTSGGVETQYF
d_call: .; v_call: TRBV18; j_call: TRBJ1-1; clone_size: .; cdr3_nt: TGTGCCAGCTCACCACCATTATCGGGAGGAGAAGCTTTCTTT; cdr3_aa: CASSPPLSGGEAFF
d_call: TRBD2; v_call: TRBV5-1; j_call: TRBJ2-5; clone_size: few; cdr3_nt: TGCGCCAGCAGCTTGGGGCGGGAGTCGGAGACCCAGTACTTC; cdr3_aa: CASSLGRESETQYF
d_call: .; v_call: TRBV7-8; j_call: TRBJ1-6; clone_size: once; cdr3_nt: TGTGCCAGCAGCTCAGGGGAAGTATCACCCCTCCACTTT; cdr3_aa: CASSSGEVSPLHF
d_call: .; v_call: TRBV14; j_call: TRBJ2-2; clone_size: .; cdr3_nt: TGTGCCAGCAGCCTAGCGTATGACACCGGGGAGCTGTTTTTT; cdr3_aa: CASSLAYDTGELFF
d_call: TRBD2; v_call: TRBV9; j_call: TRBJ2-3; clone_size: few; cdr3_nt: TGTGCCAGCAGCCCCCCGACTAGCGGCACAGATACGCAGTATTTT; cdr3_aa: CASSPPTSGTDTQYF